This T cell receptor beta chain stems from a study of post-analysis software for immune sequencing data. The wider study: Patients had relapsing-remitting, secondary progressive or progressive-relapsing multiple sclerosis; some lacked subtype. Findings and limits, study-wide: Four or five TRBV segments (TRBV5-6, TRBV5-1 and TRBV20-1 among them) occurred more frequently in patients than in controls. In multiple sclerosis, normalized Chao1 diversity was significantly below that of controls.

Looked up from germline, CDR1 is SGHKS and CDR2 is YYEKEE (reference sequence). V lost 4 bases, J lost 1 base, and 24 bases lay in between. This CDR3 region has 18 residues. Comments on this clonotype: No antigen is known for it.

Incorporated into the TCR beta cDNA libraries were unique molecular identifiers, which served to reduce PCR and sequencing biases. TCRdb analysed the PCR reads with MiXCR anew, one entry per CDR3 protein. Of some 890,000 distinct CDR3 sequences in the sample, approximately 53% were seen once. The sequence came from a girl under 18 with multiple sclerosis. Specimen: blood. This sequence joins TRBV5-5 and TRBJ2-7; no definite D call. The CDR3 reads CASSVGLKAVTSSYEQYF. The CDR3 DNA reads TGTGCCAGCAGCGTCGGGCTGAAGGCGGTGACTTCTTCCTACGAGCAGTACTTC.